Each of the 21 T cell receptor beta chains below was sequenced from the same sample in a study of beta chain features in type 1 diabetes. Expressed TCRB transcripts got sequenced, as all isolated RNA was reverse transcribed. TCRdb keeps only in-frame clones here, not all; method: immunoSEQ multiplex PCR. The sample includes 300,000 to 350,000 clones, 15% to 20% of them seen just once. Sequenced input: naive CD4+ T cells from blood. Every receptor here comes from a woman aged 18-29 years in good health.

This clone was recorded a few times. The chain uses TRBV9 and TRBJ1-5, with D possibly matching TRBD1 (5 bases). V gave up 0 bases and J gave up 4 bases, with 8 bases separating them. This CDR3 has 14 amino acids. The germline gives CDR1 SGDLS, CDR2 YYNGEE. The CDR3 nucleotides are TGTGCCAGCAGCGTAGAAGCAGGGAATCAGCCCCAGCATTTT. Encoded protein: CASSVEAGNQPQHF.

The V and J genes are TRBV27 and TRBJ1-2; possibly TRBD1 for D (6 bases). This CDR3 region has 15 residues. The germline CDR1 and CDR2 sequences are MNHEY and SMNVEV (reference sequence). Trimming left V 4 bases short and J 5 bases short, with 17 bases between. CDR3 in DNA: TGTGCCAGCAGTTCCCAACATCAGGGACATTATGGCTACACCTTC. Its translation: CASSSQHQGHYGYTF.

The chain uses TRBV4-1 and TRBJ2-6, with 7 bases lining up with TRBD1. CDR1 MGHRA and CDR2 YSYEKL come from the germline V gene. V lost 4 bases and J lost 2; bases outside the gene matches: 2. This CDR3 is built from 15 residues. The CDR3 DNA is TGCGCCAGCAGCCCGACAGGGACTGGGGCCAACGTCCTGACTTTC. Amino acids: CASSPTGTGANVLTF.

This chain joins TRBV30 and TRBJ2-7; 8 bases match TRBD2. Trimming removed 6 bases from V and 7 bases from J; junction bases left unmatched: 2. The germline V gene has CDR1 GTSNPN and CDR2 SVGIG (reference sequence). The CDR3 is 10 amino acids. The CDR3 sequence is CACVAGEQYF. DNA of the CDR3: TGTGCCTGCGTAGCGGGGGAGCAGTACTTC.

CDR3 sequence reads: CASSLGRGAKNIQYF. The CDR3 DNA is TGTGCCAGCAGTTTAGGGAGGGGGGCCAAAAACATTCAGTACTTC. The chain is built from TRBV6-5 and TRBJ2-4; possibly TRBD2 for D (7 bases). This CDR3 contains 15 residues. Trimming left V 4 bases short and J 1 base short, with 11 bases between. Germline lookup yields CDR1 MNHEY and CDR2 SVGAGI.

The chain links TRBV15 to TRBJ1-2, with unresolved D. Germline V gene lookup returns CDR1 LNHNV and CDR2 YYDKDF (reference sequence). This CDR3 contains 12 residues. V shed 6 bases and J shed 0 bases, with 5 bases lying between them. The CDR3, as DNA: TGTGCCACCAGTTCGTCTAACTATGGCTACACCTTC. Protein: CATSSSNYGYTF.

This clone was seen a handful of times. Here the CDR3 DNA reads TGTGCCAGCAGCTGGGGGCTTACCACAGATACGCAGTATTTT. Translation gives CASSWGLTTDTQYF. The rearrangement links TRBV11-2 to TRBJ2-3, with D maybe TRBD1 (6 bases). The CDR3 totals 14 residues. CDR1 and CDR2 from the germline V gene are SGHAT and FQNNGV. Trimming pared 4 bases from V and 2 bases from J, leaving 10 bases between.

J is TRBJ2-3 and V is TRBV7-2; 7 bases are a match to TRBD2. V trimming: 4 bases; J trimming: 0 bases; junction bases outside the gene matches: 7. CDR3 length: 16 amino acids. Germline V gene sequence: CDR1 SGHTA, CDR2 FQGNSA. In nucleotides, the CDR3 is TGTGCCAGCAGCTCTATAGCGGGTTCTAGCACAGATACGCAGTATTTT. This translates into CASSSIAGSSTDTQYF.

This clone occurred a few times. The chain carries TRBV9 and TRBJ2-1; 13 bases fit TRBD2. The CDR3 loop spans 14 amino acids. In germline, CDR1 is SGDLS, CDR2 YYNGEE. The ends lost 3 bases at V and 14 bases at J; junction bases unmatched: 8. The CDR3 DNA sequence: TGTGCCAGCAGCGAGGGGACTAGCGGGGAGGGAAAGTTCTTC. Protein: CASSEGTSGEGKFF.

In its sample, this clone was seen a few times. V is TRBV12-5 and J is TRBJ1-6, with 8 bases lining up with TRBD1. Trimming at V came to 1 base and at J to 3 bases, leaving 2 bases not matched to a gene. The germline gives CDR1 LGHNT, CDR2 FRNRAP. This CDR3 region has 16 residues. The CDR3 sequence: CASGLAGTGYNSPLHF. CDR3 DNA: TGTGCTAGTGGTTTGGCCGGGACAGGCTATAATTCACCCCTCCACTTT. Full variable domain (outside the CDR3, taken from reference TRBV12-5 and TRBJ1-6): DARVTQTPRHKVTEMGQEVTMRCQPILGHNTVFWYRQTMMQGLELLAYFRNRAPLDDSGMPKDRFSAEMPDATLATLKIQPSEPRDSAVYFCASGLAGTGYNSPLHFGNGTRLTVT.

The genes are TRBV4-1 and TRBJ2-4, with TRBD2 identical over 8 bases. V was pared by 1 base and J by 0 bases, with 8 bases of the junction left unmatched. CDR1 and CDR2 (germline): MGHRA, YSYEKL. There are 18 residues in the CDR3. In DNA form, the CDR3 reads TGCGCCAGCAGCCAAGGACCCGCAGCGGGGGTAGCCAAAAACATTCAGTACTTC. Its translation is CASSQGPAAGVAKNIQYF.

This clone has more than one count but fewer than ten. CDR3 bases: TGTGCCAGCAGCCAGCGGGGGGAGGGTGGCTACACCTTC. It codes for CASSQRGEGGYTF. The genes are TRBV7-2 and TRBJ1-2, with D possibly TRBD1 on 5 matching bases. Trimming took 5 bases from V and 7 from J, leaving 14 bases between them. This CDR3 contains 13 residues. Germline V lookup: CDR1 SGHTA, CDR2 FQGNSA.

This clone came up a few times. The CDR3 region is CASSLVGTRLNEQYF. The CDR3 DNA follows: TGTGCCAGCAGCTTGGTGGGGACTAGGTTGAACGAGCAGTACTTC. This chain connects TRBV5-4 to TRBJ2-7; the match to TRBD2 covers 8 bases. CDR3 length equals 15 residues. V lost 0 bases and J lost 5; bases outside the gene matches: 7. The germline CDR1 and CDR2 sequences are SGHNT and YYREEE (reference sequence).

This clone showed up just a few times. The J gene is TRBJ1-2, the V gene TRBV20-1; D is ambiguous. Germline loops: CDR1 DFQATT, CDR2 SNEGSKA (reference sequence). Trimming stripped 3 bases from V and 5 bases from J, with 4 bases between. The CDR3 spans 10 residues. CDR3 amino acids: CSARQYGYTF. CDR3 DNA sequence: TGCAGTGCTAGGCAGTATGGCTACACCTTC.

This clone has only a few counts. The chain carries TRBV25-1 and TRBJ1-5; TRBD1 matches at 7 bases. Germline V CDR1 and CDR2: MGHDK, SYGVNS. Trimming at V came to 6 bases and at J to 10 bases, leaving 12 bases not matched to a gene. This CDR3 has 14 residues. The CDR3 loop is CASSPRDRGNPQHF. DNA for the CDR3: TGTGCCAGCAGCCCCCGGGACAGAGGAAATCCCCAGCATTTT.

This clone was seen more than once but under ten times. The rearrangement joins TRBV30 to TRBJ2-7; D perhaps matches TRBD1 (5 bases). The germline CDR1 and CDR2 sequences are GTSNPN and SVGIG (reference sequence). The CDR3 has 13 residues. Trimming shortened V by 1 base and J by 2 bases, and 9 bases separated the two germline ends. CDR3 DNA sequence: TGTGCCTGGAGTGCCTGGGGCACCTACGAGCAGTACTTC. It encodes CAWSAWGTYEQYF.

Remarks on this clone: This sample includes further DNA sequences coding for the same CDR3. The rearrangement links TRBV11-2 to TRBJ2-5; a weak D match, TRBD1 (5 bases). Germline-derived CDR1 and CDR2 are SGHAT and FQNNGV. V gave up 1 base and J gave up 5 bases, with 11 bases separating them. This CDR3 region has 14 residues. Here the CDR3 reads CASSLGQGRETQYF. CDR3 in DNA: TGTGCCAGCAGCTTAGGCCAGGGCAGGGAGACCCAGTACTTC.

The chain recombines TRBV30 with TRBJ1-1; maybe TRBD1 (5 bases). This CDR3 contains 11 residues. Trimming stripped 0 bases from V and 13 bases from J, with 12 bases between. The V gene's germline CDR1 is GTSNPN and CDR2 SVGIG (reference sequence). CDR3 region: CAWSVGQGGFF. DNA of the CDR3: TGTGCCTGGAGTGTAGGGCAGGGAGGTTTCTTT.

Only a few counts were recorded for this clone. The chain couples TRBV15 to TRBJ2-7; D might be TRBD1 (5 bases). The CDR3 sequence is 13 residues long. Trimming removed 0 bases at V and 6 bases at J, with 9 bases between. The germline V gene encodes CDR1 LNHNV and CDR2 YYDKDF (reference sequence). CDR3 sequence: CATSRDGQGEQYF. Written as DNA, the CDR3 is TGTGCCACCAGCAGAGATGGCCAGGGCGAGCAGTACTTC.

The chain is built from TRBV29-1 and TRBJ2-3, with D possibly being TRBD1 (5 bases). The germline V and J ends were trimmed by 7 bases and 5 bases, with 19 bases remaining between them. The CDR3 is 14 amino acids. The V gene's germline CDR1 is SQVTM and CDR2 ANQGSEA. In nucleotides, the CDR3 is TGCAGCGCCAAGGGGCAGGGCTTGGGAGATACGCAGTATTTT. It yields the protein CSAKGQGLGDTQYF.

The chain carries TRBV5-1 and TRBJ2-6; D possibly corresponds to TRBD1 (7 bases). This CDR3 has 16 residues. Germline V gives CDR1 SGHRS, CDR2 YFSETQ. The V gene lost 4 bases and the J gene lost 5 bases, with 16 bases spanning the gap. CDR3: CASSAGQLFRANVLTF. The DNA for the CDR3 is TGCGCCAGCAGCGCGGGACAGTTGTTTCGGGCCAACGTCCTGACTTTC. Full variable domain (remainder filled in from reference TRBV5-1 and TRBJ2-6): KAGVTQTPRYLIKTRGQQVTLSCSPISGHRSVSWYQQTPGQGLQFLFEYFSETQRNKGNFPGRFSGRQFSNSRSEMNVSTLELGDSALYLCASSAGQLFRANVLTFGAGSRLTVL.